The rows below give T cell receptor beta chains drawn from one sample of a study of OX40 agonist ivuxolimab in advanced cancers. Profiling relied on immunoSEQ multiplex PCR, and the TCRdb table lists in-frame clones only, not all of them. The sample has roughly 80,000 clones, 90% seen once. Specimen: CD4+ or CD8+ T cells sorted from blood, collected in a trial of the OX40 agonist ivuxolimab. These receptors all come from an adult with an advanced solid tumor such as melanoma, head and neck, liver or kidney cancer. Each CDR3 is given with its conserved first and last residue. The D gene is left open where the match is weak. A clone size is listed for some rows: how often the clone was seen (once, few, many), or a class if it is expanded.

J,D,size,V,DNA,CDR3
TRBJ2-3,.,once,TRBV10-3,TGTGCCATCAGTGAGGGGGTTGATAATACGCAGTATTTT,CAISEGVDNTQYF
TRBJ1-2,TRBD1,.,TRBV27,TGTGCCAGCAGGTACAGGGGCAGCTATGGCTACACCTTC,CASRYRGSYGYTF
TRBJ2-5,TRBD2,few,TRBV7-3,TGTGCCAGCAGCTTGGGGGGGTATCAAGAGACCCAGTACTTC,CASSLGGYQETQYF
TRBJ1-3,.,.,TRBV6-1,TGTGCCAGCAGTGAAGAGGGCCTCTCTGGAAACACCATATATTTT,CASSEEGLSGNTIYF
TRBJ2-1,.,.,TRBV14,TGTGCCAGCAGCCAGGGAAATCCCGACAATGAGCAGTTCTTC,CASSQGNPDNEQFF
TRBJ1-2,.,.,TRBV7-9,TGTGCCAGCAGCTTAGCGTCCCGGGGTCGGAACTATGGCTACACCTTC,CASSLASRGRNYGYTF
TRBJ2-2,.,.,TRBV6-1,TGTGCCAGCAGTGAGGTTGGGGGAACCGGGGAGCTGTTTTTT,CASSEVGGTGELFF
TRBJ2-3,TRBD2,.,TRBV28,TGTGCCAGCAGTTCGGGGGGAACCGGGACAGATACGCAGTATTTT,CASSSGGTGTDTQYF
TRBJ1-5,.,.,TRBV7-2,TGTGCCAGCAGCTTAAAAGGGTTAAGCAATCAGCCCCAGCATTTT,CASSLKGLSNQPQHF
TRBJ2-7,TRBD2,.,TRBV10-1,TGCGCCAGTTCTAGCGGCACCTACGAGCAGTACTTC,CASSSGTYEQYF